This T cell receptor (beta chain) was documented in a study of shared clonotypes between healthy human individuals. Broader study findings: Sequencing depth was expected to influence donor clonotype sharing.

As concerns this clone: Its cognate antigen is unknown.

All the donors were Caucasian adults who lived in Nashville, Tennessee. A deep-level run was used for the assay. Original analysis: Sequence data from immunoSEQ were junction-only and lacked quality scores; consequently, filtering differed. Measured with immunoSEQ multiplex PCR; TCRdb has only the in-frame clones, and not every one. That table is the source of V, J and clone size, and D and trimming were worked out from the DNA. The sample contains a few million clones, more than 80% of which appear only once. The CDR3 covers 14 residues. Germline V gives CDR1 SGHAT, CDR2 FQNNGV. J lost 3 bases, V lost 5 bases, and 6 bases had no gene match.

This TCR was sampled from a man aged 18 to 29 in good health. Some clones in this sample may be carry-over from other donors' samples. The chain uses TRBV11-2 and TRBJ1-2, with 7 bases identical to TRBD1. Sample: naive CD4+ T cells from PBMCs. Subset specified: CD45RA+ positively selected. CDR3 in amino acids: CASSPRDRYYGYTF. The CDR3 nucleotides read TGTGCCAGCAGCCCGCGGGACAGATACTATGGCTACACCTTC.